The next 22 T cell receptor beta chains were all read from a single sample in a study of T cell changes during pregnancy in multiple sclerosis. Sequencing was performed with immunoSEQ multiplex PCR; in TCRdb, only in-frame clones are kept and a portion is missing. Of 100,000 or so clones in the sample, about 90% are singletons; the top ten hold more than 1.5%. Sequenced here: peripheral blood, sampled after pregnancy. The receptors shown here come from a female donor with multiple sclerosis, enrolled in a pregnancy study.

This CDR3 is CASSPLGGSYNEQFF. The CDR3 DNA reads TGCGCCAGCAGCCCCCTCGGGGGGTCCTACAATGAGCAGTTCTTC. The chain has TRBV4-1 and TRBJ2-1, with 7 bases matching TRBD2. With 4 bases clipped from V and 1 base from J, the junction kept 4 bases outside the gene matches. CDR3 size: 15 residues. Germline V gene lookup returns CDR1 MGHRA and CDR2 YSYEKL.

The rearrangement links TRBV5-4 to TRBJ2-2, with 13 bases that match TRBD2. J gave up 6 bases and V 5 bases, and 7 bases lay outside the gene matches. CDR1 SGHNT and CDR2 YYREEE come from the germline V gene (reference sequence). CDR3 length: 16 residues. The CDR3 coding sequence is TGTGCCAGCAGTCATAAGACTAGCGGGAGGTCCGGGGAGCTGTTTTTT. The encoded protein is CASSHKTSGRSGELFF. Combining the CDR3 with reference TRBV5-4 and TRBJ2-2 gives the whole variable domain ETGVTQSPTHLIKTRGQQVTLRCSSQSGHNTVSWYQQALGQGPQFIFQYYREEENGRGNFPPRFSGLQFPNYSSELNVNALELDDSALYLCASSHKTSGRSGELFFGEGSRLTVL.

The V call is TRBV29-1, the J call TRBJ2-7; 10 bases map to TRBD2. J lost 5 bases, V lost 4 bases, and 11 bases had no gene match. This CDR3 is 15 amino acids long. From germline, CDR1 is SQVTM and CDR2 ANQGSEA. For the CDR3, the DNA is TGCAGCGTTGCCAATATAGCGGGAGGTGGCCACGAGCAGTACTTC. This gives the protein CSVANIAGGGHEQYF.

The chain links TRBV7-8 to TRBJ2-7, with 7 bases aligning to TRBD2. Trimming cost V 3 bases and J 3 bases; bases outside gene matches: 2. CDR1 and CDR2 (germline): SGHVS, FQNEAQ. The CDR3 spans 13 residues. The CDR3 loop is CASSFASGYEQYF. As DNA, the CDR3 is TGTGCCAGCAGCTTTGCTAGCGGCTACGAGCAGTACTTC.

This chain uses TRBV6-1 with TRBJ1-4, with TRBD1 identical over 9 bases. The CDR3 length is 16 residues. CDR1 is MNHNS, CDR2 SASEGT, per germline. V was pared by 1 base and J by 5 bases, with 5 bases of the junction left unmatched. CDR3 residues: CASSEGGGQGNEKLFF. In DNA form, the CDR3 reads TGTGCCAGCAGTGAAGGGGGAGGACAGGGGAATGAAAAACTGTTTTTT.

CDR3 bases: TGCGCCAGCAGCATATGGACAGGTAGGCCCGGCAACACTGAAGCTTTCTTT. It is translated as CASSIWTGRPGNTEAFF. The chain carries TRBV4-1 and TRBJ1-1; TRBD1 agrees at 7 bases. Germline V lookup: CDR1 MGHRA, CDR2 YSYEKL. CDR3 length: 17 amino acids. V was pared by 5 bases and J by 2 bases, with 14 bases of the junction left unmatched.

The V call is TRBV7-3, the J call TRBJ2-3; TRBD1 aligns across 9 bases. This CDR3 region has 15 residues. From germline, CDR1 is SGHTA and CDR2 FQGTGA. V dropped 4 bases and J dropped 6; count of bases not matched to a gene: 8. CDR3 region: CASSSQQGALDTQYF. CDR3 sequence (DNA): TGTGCCAGCAGCTCACAACAGGGGGCCTTGGATACGCAGTATTTT.

The chain uses TRBV6-4 and TRBJ1-1, with no clear D. Deletions cut 2 bases from V and 3 bases from J, with 13 bases between. CDR1 MRHNA and CDR2 SNTAGT come from the germline V gene. There are 15 residues in the CDR3. CDR3 region: CASSDEGGNDTEAFF. The CDR3 DNA follows: TGTGCCAGCAGTGACGAGGGTGGGAACGACACTGAAGCTTTCTTT.

The chain carries TRBV7-9 and TRBJ1-2; 9 positions match TRBD1. Germline V lookup: CDR1 SEHNR, CDR2 FQNEAQ (reference sequence). This CDR3 spans 19 amino acids. Germline trimming cut 3 bases from V and 3 bases from J; bases unmatched to any gene: 17. The CDR3 region is CASSFSAGHGTGTYYGYTF. In nucleotides, the CDR3 is TGTGCCAGCAGCTTTTCGGCAGGCCACGGGACAGGGACTTACTATGGCTACACCTTC.

As for this clone: Other DNA sequences in this specimen translate into the identical CDR3. The chain combines TRBV5-1 with TRBJ2-3; 10 bases are shared with TRBD2. The CDR3 runs to 16 residues. Germline CDR1 reads SGHRS; CDR2 reads YFSETQ. V gave up 2 bases and J gave up 0 bases; unmatched junction bases: 3. CDR3 in amino acids: CASSLAGGSSTDTQYF. The CDR3, as DNA: TGCGCCAGCAGCTTAGCGGGAGGGTCTAGCACAGATACGCAGTATTTT.

The rearrangement links TRBV6-1 to TRBJ2-3; no clear D gene. From germline, CDR1 is MNHNS and CDR2 SASEGT. Between the trimmed V and J ends, which lost 4 bases and 0 bases, there was a span of 11 bases. CDR3 length: 15 residues. In DNA, the CDR3 is TGTGCCAGCAGTGTACCCCGGAGTAGCACAGATACGCAGTATTTT. This translates into CASSVPRSSTDTQYF.

The chain links TRBV13 to TRBJ2-3, with 7 bases identical to TRBD1. The CDR3 is 18 residues long. With V trimmed by 1 base and J by 3 bases, 13 bases remained unmatched. Germline V lookup: CDR1 PRHDT, CDR2 FYEKMQ (reference sequence). Written as DNA, the CDR3 is TGTGCCAGCAGCTTAGCCCAAGGGACAGCCCAAGGTACAGATACGCAGTATTTT. Translated, it gives CASSLAQGTAQGTDTQYF.

This sequence joins TRBV7-9 and TRBJ1-2; no clear D. The CDR3 runs to 14 residues. CDR1 SEHNR and CDR2 FQNEAQ come from the germline V gene (reference sequence). The V end lost 3 bases, the J end lost 1 base, and 9 bases lay between the germline ends. This chain's CDR3 is CASSFRGSNYGYTF. In DNA form, the CDR3 reads TGTGCCAGCAGCTTCAGAGGCAGTAACTATGGCTACACCTTC.

This clone showed up just once. The rearrangement links TRBV19 to TRBJ1-4; 9 bases match TRBD1. J lost 5 bases, V lost 7 bases, and 8 bases had no gene match. The CDR3 covers 15 residues. CDR1 LNHDA and CDR2 SQIVND come from the germline V gene (reference sequence). The CDR3 protein is CASTPTGTGNEKLFF. The CDR3, as DNA: TGTGCCAGTACACCCACGGGGACAGGGAATGAAAAACTGTTTTTT.

CDR3 region: CASSFLVVSGRGHEQYF. CDR3 DNA: TGTGCCAGCAGTTTTTTGGTTGTTTCGGGCAGGGGACACGAGCAGTACTTC. The rearrangement links TRBV27 to TRBJ2-7; TRBD1 is a possible D gene (6 bases). Germline V gene lookup returns CDR1 MNHEY and CDR2 SMNVEV (reference sequence). This CDR3 comprises 17 residues. V was cut by 3 bases and J by 5 bases, with 23 bases left in between.

The chain couples TRBV6-5 to TRBJ1-6; 11 bases fit TRBD1. J lost 9 bases, V lost 6 bases, and 1 base had no gene match. The CDR3 has 13 amino acids. Germline loops: CDR1 MNHEY, CDR2 SVGAGI. The CDR3 sequence: CASSGQGASPLHF. DNA of the CDR3: TGTGCCAGCAGCGGACAGGGGGCTTCACCCCTCCACTTT.

This rearrangement joins TRBV5-5 to TRBJ2-5; 7 nucleotides agree with TRBD1. Trimming at V came to 2 bases and at J to 0 bases, leaving 4 bases not matched to a gene. This CDR3 is built from 15 residues. The germline V gene has CDR1 SGHKS and CDR2 YYEKEE (reference sequence). CDR3 sequence: CASSLGGAYQETQYF. CDR3 DNA: TGTGCCAGCAGCTTAGGGGGCGCCTACCAAGAGACCCAGTACTTC.

This sequence joins TRBV11-2 and TRBJ2-1, with 7 bases that match TRBD2. Germline V gene lookup returns CDR1 SGHAT and CDR2 FQNNGV. Trimming cost V 3 bases and J 4 bases; bases outside gene matches: 6. This CDR3 is 15 amino acids long. CDR3 bases: TGTGCCAGCAGCTTTTCTGGCGGGAGATACAATGAGCAGTTCTTC. It specifies CASSFSGGRYNEQFF.

This chain uses TRBV5-4 with TRBJ2-5; D is possibly TRBD2 (6 bases). V lost 4 bases, J lost 2 bases, and 12 bases lay in between. Germline assignment: CDR1 SGHNT and CDR2 YYREEE (reference sequence). The CDR3 contains 14 residues. The CDR3 here is CASSVSRGQETQYF. CDR3 in DNA: TGTGCCAGCAGCGTGAGTCGGGGGCAAGAGACCCAGTACTTC. Complete variable domain (other parts from reference TRBV5-4 and TRBJ2-5): ETGVTQSPTHLIKTRGQQVTLRCSSQSGHNTVSWYQQALGQGPQFIFQYYREEENGRGNFPPRFSGLQFPNYSSELNVNALELDDSALYLCASSVSRGQETQYFGPGTRLLVL.

The rearrangement links TRBV15 to TRBJ2-2; 15 bases are shared with TRBD2. The germline V gene has CDR1 LNHNV and CDR2 YYDKDF (reference sequence). After removal of 1 base from V and 5 bases from J, the junction contained 2 bases not matched to a gene. CDR3 length equals 17 residues. The CDR3 coding sequence is TGTGCCACCAGCAGAGGAGGGACTAGCGGGAGGACCGGGGAGCTGTTTTTT. It encodes CATSRGGTSGRTGELFF.

The chain has TRBV4-1 and TRBJ2-1; 9 bases map to TRBD2. The germline V gene encodes CDR1 MGHRA and CDR2 YSYEKL. The ends lost 1 base at V and 0 bases at J; junction bases unmatched: 13. CDR3 size: 20 residues. CDR3 DNA: TGCGCCAGCAGCCAAGCGGGTAGCGGGGGAGTCCGAGGCTCCTACAATGAGCAGTTCTTC. This translates into CASSQAGSGGVRGSYNEQFF.

The chain uses TRBV6-5 and TRBJ1-3, with 8 bases fitting TRBD1. CDR1 and CDR2 from the germline V gene are MNHEY and SVGAGI. This CDR3 is built from 14 residues. The V gene end was trimmed by 5 bases and the J gene end by 2 bases; junction bases not matched to a gene: 2. The CDR3 sequence is CASSQTGAGNTIYF. The CDR3 DNA follows: TGTGCCAGCAGTCAGACAGGGGCTGGAAACACCATATATTTT.